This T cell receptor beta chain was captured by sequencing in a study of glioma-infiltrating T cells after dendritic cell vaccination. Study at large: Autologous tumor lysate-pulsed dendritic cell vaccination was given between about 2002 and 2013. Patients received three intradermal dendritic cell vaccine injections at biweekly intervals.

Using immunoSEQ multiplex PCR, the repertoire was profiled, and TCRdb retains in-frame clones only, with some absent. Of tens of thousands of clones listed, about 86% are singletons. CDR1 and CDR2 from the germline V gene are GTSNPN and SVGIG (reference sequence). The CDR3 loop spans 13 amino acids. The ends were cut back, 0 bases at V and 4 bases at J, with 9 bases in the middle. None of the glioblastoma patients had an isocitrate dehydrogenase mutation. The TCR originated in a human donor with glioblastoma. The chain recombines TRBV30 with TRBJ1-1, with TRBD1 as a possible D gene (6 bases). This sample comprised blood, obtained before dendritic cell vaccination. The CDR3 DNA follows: TGTGCCTGGAGTGTACGACAGGCCACTGAAGCTTTCTTT. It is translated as CAWSVRQATEAFF.